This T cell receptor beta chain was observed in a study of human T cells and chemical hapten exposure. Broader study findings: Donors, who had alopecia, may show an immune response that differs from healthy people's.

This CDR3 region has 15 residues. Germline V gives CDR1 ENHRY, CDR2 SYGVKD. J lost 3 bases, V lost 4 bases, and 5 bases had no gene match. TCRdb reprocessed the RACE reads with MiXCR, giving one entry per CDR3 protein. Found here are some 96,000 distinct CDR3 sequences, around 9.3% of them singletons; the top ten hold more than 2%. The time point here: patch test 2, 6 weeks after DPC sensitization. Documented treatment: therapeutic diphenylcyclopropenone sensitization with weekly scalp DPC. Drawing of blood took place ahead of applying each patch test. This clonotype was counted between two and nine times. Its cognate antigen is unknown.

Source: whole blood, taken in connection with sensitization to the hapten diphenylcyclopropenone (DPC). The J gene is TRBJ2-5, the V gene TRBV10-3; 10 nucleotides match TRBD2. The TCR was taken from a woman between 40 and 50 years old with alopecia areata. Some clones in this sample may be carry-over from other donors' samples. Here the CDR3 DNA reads TGTGCCATCAGTGCGGTAACTAGCGGGAAAGAGACCCAGTACTTC. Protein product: CAISAVTSGKETQYF.